This entry lists 11 T cell receptor beta chains sequenced from one sample in a study of blood T cell repertoires in COVID-19 (TCRdb year 2020). The library came from the immunoSEQ multiplex PCR assay. TCRdb provides this immuneACCESS table in a form limited to in-frame rearrangements. Some clones are lacking; in checked studies, under half of them reflect an unresolved V gene, and why the rest are absent is not known. The sample has under 200,000 clones on record, less than 90% of them singletons. Clones ranked in the top ten supply approximately 11% of the sample. Source material: peripheral blood. These receptors originate from an older woman with COVID-19, enrolled during active disease.

The chain carries TRBV5-1 and TRBJ1-1, with D uncertain. The CDR3 has 12 residues. CDR1 SGHRS and CDR2 YFSETQ come from the germline V gene. V lost 0 bases, J lost 5 bases, and 5 bases lay in between. The CDR3 here is CASSLDETEAFF. CDR3 DNA: TGCGCCAGCAGCTTGGACGAGACTGAAGCTTTCTTT.

The rearrangement uses TRBV10-1 and TRBJ2-7; TRBD1 matches at 11 bases. The CDR3 is 18 residues long. From germline, CDR1 is WNHNN and CDR2 SYGVQD (reference sequence). J gave up 5 bases and V 2 bases, and 14 bases lay outside the gene matches. This chain's CDR3 is CASSERGMRDRGSHEQYF. The CDR3 region has the DNA TGCGCCAGCAGTGAGCGGGGGATGAGGGACAGGGGGTCCCACGAGCAGTACTTC.

This clone was seen a single time. The V gene is TRBV5-1, the J gene TRBJ2-1, with TRBD2 identical over 8 bases. The CDR3 spans 18 residues. CDR1 is SGHRS, CDR2 YFSETQ, per germline. The V and J ends lost 0 bases and 5 bases, in that order; junction bases with no gene match: 13. CDR3 loop: CASSLGDGTRASNNEQFF. The CDR3 nucleotides read TGCGCCAGCAGCTTGGGGGACGGGACTAGAGCCTCAAACAATGAGCAGTTCTTC.

CDR3 DNA: TGCGCCAGCAGCCAGGGCACCTATGGCTACACCTTC. This encodes CASSQGTYGYTF. This chain joins TRBV4-3 and TRBJ1-2; D gene ambiguous. The CDR3 spans 12 residues. The V gene's germline CDR1 is LGHNA and CDR2 YSLEER. Trimming cost V 3 bases and J 4 bases, with 6 bases left between them.

The rearrangement uses TRBV11-3 and TRBJ1-1; D possibly corresponds to TRBD1 (5 bases). The CDR3 consists of 13 residues. With 5 bases removed from V and 1 base from J, the gap between germline ends came to 8 bases. Germline values: CDR1 SGHNT, CDR2 YENEEA. CDR3 protein: CASSVTANTEAFF. CDR3 bases: TGTGCCAGCAGCGTGACAGCGAACACTGAAGCTTTCTTT. The whole variable domain, remainder taken from reference TRBV11-3 and TRBJ1-1, is EAGVVQSPRYKIIEKKQPVAFWCNPISGHNTLYWYLQNLGQGPELLIRYENEEAVDDSQLPKDRFSAERLKGVDSTLKIQPAELGDSAVYLCASSVTANTEAFFGQGTRLTVV.

The chain uses TRBV7-2 and TRBJ2-7; 8 bases line up with TRBD1. CDR1 and CDR2 from the germline V gene are SGHTA and FQGNSA. V lost 5 bases, J lost 6 bases, and 6 bases stayed unmatched. CDR3 length: 13 amino acids. CDR3 protein: CASSQDRVTEQYF. The DNA for the CDR3 is TGTGCCAGCAGCCAGGACAGGGTAACCGAGCAGTACTTC.

This clone occurred once. The rearrangement links TRBV5-3 to TRBJ2-5; 9 nucleotides align to TRBD2. TRBV5-3 is known as an ORF, though its function is uncertain. V trimming: 1 base; J trimming: 2 bases; junction bases outside the gene matches: 3. The CDR3 extends over 15 amino acids. The CDR3 bases are TGTGCCAGAAGCTTGAAGACTAGCGGACAAGAGACCCAGTACTTC. It is translated as CARSLKTSGQETQYF.

Here the CDR3 DNA reads TGTGCCAGCAGTGCTGCTAGCACCTTAGCCAAAAACATTCAGTACTTC. This sequence encodes CASSAASTLAKNIQYF. The rearrangement joins TRBV27 to TRBJ2-4; a weak D match, TRBD2 (5 bases). CDR3 size: 16 residues. Germline V gene lookup returns CDR1 MNHEY and CDR2 SMNVEV (reference sequence). V was cut by 5 bases and J by 0 bases, with 14 bases left in between.

The chain combines TRBV6-4 with TRBJ1-5; 9 bases match TRBD1. The germline gives CDR1 MRHNA, CDR2 SNTAGT. This CDR3 region has 17 residues. V dropped 9 bases and J dropped 4; count of bases not matched to a gene: 16. Written as DNA, the CDR3 is TGTGCCAGATGGGACAGGGTAAAATATTTTAGGAATCAGCCCCAGCATTTT. As protein: CARWDRVKYFRNQPQHF.

This clone was found once. This sequence joins TRBV7-2 and TRBJ1-1; no firm D call. The CDR3 is made up of 12 amino acids. V dropped 0 bases and J dropped 11 bases, with 10 bases sitting between them. Germline loops: CDR1 SGHTA, CDR2 FQGNSA. DNA for the CDR3: TGTGCCAGCAGCTTAGCTGGTTTCGAGGCTTTCTTT. This codes for CASSLAGFEAFF. The whole variable domain, remainder taken from reference TRBV7-2 and TRBJ1-1, is GAGVSQSPSNKVTEKGKDVELRCDPISGHTALYWYRQSLGQGLEFLIYFQGNSAPDKSGLPSDRFSAERTGGSVSTLTIQRTQQEDSAVYLCASSLAGFEAFFGQGTRLTVV.

The chain has TRBV4-3 and TRBJ1-5; D unresolved. Germline assignment: CDR1 LGHNA and CDR2 YSLEER. V shed 1 base and J shed 5 bases, with 9 bases lying between them. This CDR3 comprises 14 residues. Here the CDR3 DNA reads TGCGCCAGCAGCCAAGGGTACAGTTATCAGCCCCAGCATTTT. Protein: CASSQGYSYQPQHF.